A single sample is the source of the 13 T cell receptor beta chains below, sequenced in a study of T-cell memory formation after mild COVID-19. TCRdb reprocessed the 5' RACE reads via MiXCR and lists one record per CDR3 protein. The repertoire consists of under 200,000 distinct CDR3 sequences, with 25% to 40% occurring once and the leading ten covering about 12%. Sequencing was carried out using PBMCs or a T cell subset sorted from them (not recorded which). Source of these receptors: an adult woman who had mild COVID-19 (a few samples of this study predate the infection). Cell type and time point are not known.

The chain recombines TRBV5-5 with TRBJ1-3; no clear D gene. Trimming took 0 bases from V and 6 from J, leaving 10 bases between them. The CDR3 runs to 14 residues. Looked up from germline, CDR1 is SGHKS and CDR2 is YYEKEE (reference sequence). In DNA form, the CDR3 reads TGTGCCAGCAGCTTGGATCTGGGCGAAAACACCATATATTTT. Translated, it gives CASSLDLGENTIYF.

The gene calls are TRBV11-3 and TRBJ1-2; D is possibly TRBD1 (5 bases). The germline V and J ends were trimmed by 3 bases and 6 bases, with 14 bases remaining between them. This CDR3 has 14 amino acids. CDR1 is SGHNT and CDR2 is YENEEA in the germline V gene. For the CDR3, the DNA is TGTGCCAGCAGCTTGGTTCGTGGGGGGAATGGCTACACCTTC. It is translated as CASSLVRGGNGYTF. The variable domain in full, completed from reference TRBV11-3 and TRBJ1-2, reads EAGVVQSPRYKIIEKKQPVAFWCNPISGHNTLYWYLQNLGQGPELLIRYENEEAVDDSQLPKDRFSAERLKGVDSTLKIQPAELGDSAVYLCASSLVRGGNGYTFGSGTRLTVV.

V gene TRBV24-1 combines with J gene TRBJ1-5, with D hard to call. The CDR3 sequence is 16 residues long. Trimming cost V 3 bases and J 6 bases, with 17 bases left between them. Germline loops: CDR1 KGHDR, CDR2 SFDVKD. The CDR3 protein is CATSDVDSGVGQPQHF. CDR3 in DNA: TGTGCCACCAGTGATGTGGATTCGGGCGTCGGTCAGCCCCAGCATTTT.

This clonotype was recorded a few times. The chain links TRBV12-3 or TRBV12-4 to TRBJ2-7; D gene unclear. CDR3 length: 12 residues. The V end was cut by 3 bases, the J end by 6 bases, with 9 bases between. Here the CDR3 DNA reads TGTGCCAGCAGTTTTGAAGTAGGCGAGCAGTACTTC. It encodes CASSFEVGEQYF.

The V gene is TRBV7-9, the J gene TRBJ1-2; 7 bases are a match to TRBD1. The CDR3 runs to 15 residues. Germline V gives CDR1 SEHNR, CDR2 FQNEAQ (reference sequence). Trimming cost V 3 bases and J 8 bases; bases outside gene matches: 12. This CDR3 reads CASSLPATGVLGYTF. The DNA of the CDR3 is TGTGCCAGCAGCTTGCCCGCCACAGGGGTCCTGGGCTACACCTTC.

This clonotype was detected a few times. The genes are TRBV7-9 and TRBJ2-7; 8 bases align to TRBD2. Germline V lookup: CDR1 SEHNR, CDR2 FQNEAQ (reference sequence). The V gene end was trimmed by 1 base and the J gene end by 7 bases; junction bases not matched to a gene: 9. The CDR3 extends over 15 amino acids. The CDR3, as DNA: TGTGCCAGCAGCTTAGTTAGCGGGACCCGGCGGGAGCAGTACTTC. This encodes CASSLVSGTRREQYF.

This clonotype showed up just once. The gene calls are TRBV6-2 or TRBV6-3 and TRBJ2-5; D not resolved. Germline CDR1 is MNHEY and CDR2 is SVGEGT. CDR3 length: 14 residues. The germline V and J ends were trimmed by 6 bases and 2 bases, with 13 bases remaining between them. The CDR3 sequence is CASSDTGFQETQYF. CDR3 DNA: TGTGCCAGCAGCGATACGGGTTTTCAAGAGACCCAGTACTTC.

The CDR3 DNA sequence: TGCAGTGCTAGAGAGGCCGGATCTTCGAAGACCCAGTACTTC. It codes for CSAREAGSSKTQYF. The gene calls are TRBV20-1 and TRBJ2-5; D remains unclear. Germline V gene lookup returns CDR1 DFQATT and CDR2 SNEGSKA (reference sequence). Trimming removed 0 bases from V and 6 bases from J, with 14 bases in between. This CDR3 region has 14 residues.

This clonotype appeared a few times. The chain links TRBV24-1 to TRBJ2-1; D perhaps matches TRBD2 (7 bases). V lost 1 base and J lost 3, with 9 bases in between. CDR3 length: 15 residues. Germline V gives CDR1 KGHDR, CDR2 SFDVKD. DNA of the CDR3: TGTGCCACCAGTGATTTAGGGGGGGTCTACAATGAGCAGTTCTTC. It specifies CATSDLGGVYNEQFF.

The chain joins TRBV3-1 to TRBJ2-1, with D possibly matching TRBD2 (5 bases). The germline V gene encodes CDR1 LGHDT and CDR2 YNNKEL (reference sequence). V lost 1 base to trimming and J lost 7 bases, with 17 bases between them. The CDR3 runs 16 residues. The CDR3 loop is CASSQALGGSWNEQFF. The CDR3 DNA follows: TGTGCCAGCAGCCAAGCCTTAGGAGGCAGTTGGAATGAGCAGTTCTTC.

The V call is TRBV12-3 or TRBV12-4, the J call TRBJ1-5; 7 bases match TRBD1. The CDR3 runs to 16 residues. Losses at the gene ends were 4 bases for V and 1 base for J; bases not matched to a gene: 7. The CDR3 loop reads CASSSSQGKSNQPQHF. In DNA form, the CDR3 reads TGTGCCAGCAGTTCCTCACAGGGGAAGAGCAATCAGCCCCAGCATTTT.

The sample holds a few counts of this clonotype. The chain joins TRBV29-1 to TRBJ2-7; 9 bases are shared with TRBD1. V shed 4 bases and J 2 bases; nucleotides not matched to a gene: 3. The CDR3 is made up of 13 amino acids. Germline lookup yields CDR1 SQVTM and CDR2 ANQGSEA. CDR3 nucleotides: TGCAGCGTTGTGGGACAGGGACCCTACGAGCAGTACTTC. The encoded protein is CSVVGQGPYEQYF.

A note on this clonotype: The junction departs from germline at one end; a sequencing error may be responsible. The J gene is TRBJ2-1, the V gene TRBV29-1; possible D gene TRBD1, 6 bases. CDR1 and CDR2 (germline): SQVTM, ANQGSEA. This CDR3 comprises 10 residues. In nucleotides, the CDR3 is TGCAGCGTGGCAAACAGGGAGACTCTCTTC. The encoded protein is CSVANRETLF.